The 20 T cell receptor beta chains listed next were all sequenced from one sample in a study of memory CD4+ T cells and cytomegalovirus serostatus. Generated by immunoSEQ multiplex PCR, the TCRdb table keeps only in-frame clones and is missing some. The repertoire has 27,000 or so clones, about three quarters of them found once; the top ten carry roughly 0.98%. Single viable CD3+CD4+CD8-CD45RO+ cells were sorted as the memory CD4+ T cells. Sequenced: memory CD4+ T cells from blood. The receptors originated from an adult in good health and CMV-seronegative.

The chain is built from TRBV4-3 and TRBJ1-2; D perhaps matches TRBD1 (5 bases). V was cut by 0 bases and J by 5 bases, with 13 bases left in between. Germline CDR1 is LGHNA and CDR2 is YSLEER. The CDR3 runs 15 residues. The CDR3 loop reads CASSQDLTAPYGYTF. The CDR3, as DNA: TGCGCCAGCAGCCAAGATCTGACAGCTCCATATGGCTACACCTTC.

V gene TRBV2 combines with J gene TRBJ1-6; no clear D. The CDR3 has 16 residues. V was clipped by 3 bases and J by 7 bases, with 16 bases between them. Germline-derived CDR1 and CDR2 are SNHLY and FYNNEI. The CDR3 is CASSDGRSTENSPLHF. CDR3 DNA: TGTGCCAGCAGTGACGGACGGTCCACGGAAAATTCACCCCTCCACTTT.

The CDR3 sequence is CASSLALLDMYYGYTF. In nucleotides, the CDR3 is TGTGCCAGCAGCTTAGCCTTACTCGACATGTACTATGGCTACACCTTC. The chain is built from TRBV7-2 and TRBJ1-2, with unresolved D. CDR3 length equals 16 residues. Germline values: CDR1 SGHTA, CDR2 FQGNSA. Trimming cost V 0 bases and J 3 bases, with 14 bases left between them. Based on the CDR3 plus reference TRBV7-2 and TRBJ1-2, the full variable domain is GAGVSQSPSNKVTEKGKDVELRCDPISGHTALYWYRQSLGQGLEFLIYFQGNSAPDKSGLPSDRFSAERTGGSVSTLTIQRTQQEDSAVYLCASSLALLDMYYGYTFGSGTRLTVV.

V and J are TRBV10-3 and TRBJ2-7, with D perhaps TRBD1 or TRBD2 (5 bases each). Germline V gives CDR1 ENHRY, CDR2 SYGVKD. Trimming left V 0 bases short and J 3 bases short, with 15 bases between. The CDR3 spans 16 residues. The CDR3: CAISESAGSGFYEQYF. DNA of the CDR3: TGTGCCATCAGTGAGTCGGCGGGTTCAGGGTTCTACGAGCAGTACTTC.

This chain connects TRBV5-4 to TRBJ2-3; the match to TRBD1 covers 10 bases. Losses at the gene ends were 0 bases for V and 8 bases for J; bases not matched to a gene: 9. Per the germline V gene, CDR1 is SGHNT and CDR2 is YYREEE (reference sequence). The CDR3 loop spans 16 amino acids. CDR3 amino acids: CASSLGGHGQGGTQYF. The CDR3 region has the DNA TGTGCCAGCAGCTTGGGGGGACATGGACAGGGGGGTACGCAGTATTTT.

This clone has a handful of counts. The rearrangement joins TRBV28 to TRBJ1-5; TRBD1 matches 8 bases. Trimming cost V 5 bases and J 11 bases; bases outside gene matches: 8. The length of the CDR3 is 13 residues. Germline CDR1 is MDHEN and CDR2 is SYDVKM. The CDR3 loop reads CASSGGQAMSQHF. Here the CDR3 DNA reads TGTGCCAGCAGTGGGGGACAGGCAATGTCCCAGCATTTT. Filled out from reference TRBV28 and TRBJ1-5, the complete variable domain reads DVKVTQSSRYLVKRTGEKVFLECVQDMDHENMFWYRQDPGLGLRLIYFSYDVKMKEKGDIPEGYSVSREKKERFSLILESASTNQTSMYLCASSGGQAMSQHFGDGTRLSIL.

This clone was observed a single time. The chain links TRBV2 to TRBJ1-2; tentative D call: TRBD1 (5 bases). The CDR3 consists of 16 residues. Germline V gives CDR1 SNHLY, CDR2 FYNNEI. The V and J ends lost 3 bases and 0 bases respectively, with 14 bases between them. This CDR3 is CASSESQASANYGYTF. The CDR3 nucleotides read TGTGCCAGCAGTGAGTCACAGGCAAGCGCTAACTATGGCTACACCTTC.

The DNA of the CDR3 is TGTGCTAGTGGTAAGGGAAGCGGCCAAAGCACAGATACGCAGTATTTT. It is translated as CASGKGSGQSTDTQYF. The chain combines TRBV12-5 with TRBJ2-3, with a tentative D call TRBD2 (5 bases). V was trimmed by 5 bases and J by 0 bases, leaving 15 bases between them. Per the germline V gene, CDR1 is LGHNT and CDR2 is FRNRAP. The CDR3 loop spans 16 amino acids.

The chain is built from TRBV4-2 and TRBJ2-1; 11 nucleotides align to TRBD2. Germline V gene lookup returns CDR1 LGHNA and CDR2 YNFKEQ. Trimming cost V 1 base and J 4 bases; bases outside gene matches: 6. This CDR3 has 17 amino acids. CDR3 nucleotide sequence: TGTGCCAGCAGCCAAGGGGCGGGACTAGCGGTGTACAATGAGCAGTTCTTC. Protein product: CASSQGAGLAVYNEQFF.

CDR3 amino acids: CASSSDRSNYGYTF. The DNA for the CDR3 is TGTGCCAGCAGTTCGGACAGATCTAACTATGGCTACACCTTC. The rearrangement uses TRBV6-6 and TRBJ1-2, with D perhaps TRBD1 (6 bases). The CDR3 spans 14 residues. The ends were cut back, 4 bases at V and 0 bases at J, with 9 bases in the middle. The V gene's germline CDR1 is MNHNY and CDR2 SVGAGI (reference sequence).

The chain employs TRBV27 and TRBJ2-1, with D maybe TRBD2 (6 bases). V gave up 7 bases and J gave up 7 bases, with 17 bases separating them. The CDR3 is 14 residues long. Germline V lookup: CDR1 MNHEY, CDR2 SMNVEV (reference sequence). CDR3 bases: TGTGCCAGCATGGCCTGGGGAGGTAGGAATGAGCAGTTCTTC. Its translation is CASMAWGGRNEQFF.

This rearrangement joins TRBV19 to TRBJ2-6; 9 nucleotides match TRBD1. CDR3 length: 17 amino acids. Germline trimming cut 1 base from V and 0 bases from J; bases unmatched to any gene: 1. CDR1 is LNHDA, CDR2 SQIVND, per germline (reference sequence). CDR3: CASSIGDRASGANVLTF. The DNA for the CDR3 is TGTGCCAGTAGTATAGGGGACAGGGCCTCTGGGGCCAACGTCCTGACTTTC.

This sequence joins TRBV19 and TRBJ1-2, with unresolved D. V was trimmed by 3 bases and J by 8 bases, leaving 13 bases between them. CDR1 and CDR2 (germline): LNHDA, SQIVND (reference sequence). The CDR3 runs 13 residues. CDR3 protein: CASSIPRSGGYTF. CDR3 nucleotides: TGTGCCAGTAGTATTCCGCGCTCGGGGGGCTACACCTTC.

This clone was seen a few times. This chain links TRBV10-3 with TRBJ2-3; 11 nucleotides align to TRBD2. The CDR3 spans 16 residues. With 6 bases clipped from V and 2 bases from J, the junction kept 7 bases outside the gene matches. Per germline, CDR1 ENHRY and CDR2 SYGVKD. CDR3 region: CAIRRGTSGVTDTQYF. The CDR3 bases are TGTGCCATCAGAAGAGGGACTAGCGGAGTCACAGATACGCAGTATTTT.

The genes are TRBV2 and TRBJ1-2; D unresolved. This CDR3 contains 14 residues. The V gene lost 8 bases and the J gene lost 6 bases, with 19 bases spanning the gap. Germline-derived CDR1 and CDR2 are SNHLY and FYNNEI. The CDR3 sequence: CASLRGGPRDGYTF. As DNA, the CDR3 is TGTGCCAGCTTAAGAGGTGGACCAAGGGATGGCTACACCTTC.

V usage is TRBV19 and J usage is TRBJ2-3; 8 nucleotides align to TRBD1. Germline assignment: CDR1 LNHDA and CDR2 SQIVND (reference sequence). The junction had 8 bases not matched to a gene; V was cut back by 4 bases and J by 5 bases. This CDR3 has 15 residues. The CDR3 coding sequence is TGTGCCAGTAGTAGTCAGGGGGCGCGGGGAGATACGCAGTATTTT. It yields the protein CASSSQGARGDTQYF.

The chain carries TRBV4-1 and TRBJ2-6; D unclear. The V end lost 2 bases, the J end lost 0 bases, and 11 bases lay between the germline ends. The CDR3 sequence is 17 residues long. CDR1 is MGHRA, CDR2 YSYEKL, per germline. The CDR3 reads CASSQTNTNSGANVLTF. The DNA of the CDR3 is TGCGCCAGCAGCCAAACAAATACCAACTCTGGGGCCAACGTCCTGACTTTC.

There are a few counts of this clone. CDR3 in amino acids: CASTSDRGLGAFF. The CDR3 DNA follows: TGTGCCAGTACCTCAGACAGAGGGTTAGGGGCTTTCTTT. The rearrangement uses TRBV19 and TRBJ1-1; a weak D match, TRBD1 (5 bases). Germline V gene lookup returns CDR1 LNHDA and CDR2 SQIVND (reference sequence). The CDR3 has 13 residues. Deletions cut 7 bases from V and 11 bases from J, with 20 bases between. Variable domain in full (rest from reference TRBV19 and TRBJ1-1): DGGITQSPKYLFRKEGQNVTLSCEQNLNHDAMYWYRQDPGQGLRLIYYSQIVNDFQKGDIAEGYSVSREKKESFPLTVTSAQKNPTAFYLCASTSDRGLGAFFGQGTRLTVV.

The chain carries TRBV23-1 and TRBJ2-3, with D hard to call. TRBV23-1 is filed as an ORF, its function uncertain. The CDR3 spans 14 residues. Trimming took 0 bases from V and 3 from J, leaving 7 bases between them. Here the CDR3 DNA reads TGCGCCAGCAGTCAATCGTGTGGTACAGATACGCAGTATTTT. Amino acid sequence: CASSQSCGTDTQYF.

The rearrangement joins TRBV29-1 to TRBJ2-5; D call uncertain. The CDR3 runs 12 residues. V shed 4 bases and J shed 0 bases, with 6 bases lying between them. Germline values: CDR1 SQVTM, CDR2 ANQGSEA. CDR3 sequence reads: CSVALYQETQYF. CDR3 coding DNA: TGCAGCGTTGCCCTCTACCAAGAGACCCAGTACTTC.